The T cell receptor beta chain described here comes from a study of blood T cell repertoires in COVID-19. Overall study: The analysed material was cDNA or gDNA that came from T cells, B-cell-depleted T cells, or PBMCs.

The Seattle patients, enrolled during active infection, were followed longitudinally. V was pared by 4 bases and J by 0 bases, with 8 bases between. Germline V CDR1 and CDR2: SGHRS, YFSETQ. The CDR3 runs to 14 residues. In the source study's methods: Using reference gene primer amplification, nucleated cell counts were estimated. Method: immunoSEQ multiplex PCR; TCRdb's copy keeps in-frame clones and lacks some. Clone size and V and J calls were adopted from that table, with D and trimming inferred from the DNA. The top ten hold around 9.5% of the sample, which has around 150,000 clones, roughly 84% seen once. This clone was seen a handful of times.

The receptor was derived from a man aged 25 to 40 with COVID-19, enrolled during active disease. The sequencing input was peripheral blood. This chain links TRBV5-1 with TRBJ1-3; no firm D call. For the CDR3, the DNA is TGCGCCAGCAGCGAAACATACTCTGGAAACACCATATATTTT. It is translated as CASSETYSGNTIYF.